Below, 6 T cell receptor beta chains from the same sample are listed, as sequenced in a study of T cells expressing NK-cell markers. Following a re-call of the 5' RACE reads, TCRdb has one entry per CDR3 protein and lacks DNA. The sample includes hundreds of thousands of distinct CDR3 sequences. The sequencing input was blood T cells: a sorted CD56 or NKG2C T cell subset, CD4+ or CD8+ T cells, or bulk PBMC T cells (not recorded which). The receptor source for this set is a man between 18 and 35 years old in good health.

This sequence joins TRBV5-8 and TRBJ2-7. The CDR3 consists of 13 residues. Germline CDR1 reads SGHTS; CDR2 reads YDEGEE. This CDR3 reads CASSLRRLYEQYF.

CDR3 sequence: CASSSGHRGRFQETQYF. The V gene is TRBV12-3 or TRBV12-4, the J gene TRBJ2-5; TCRdb selects TRBD1, and the lack of DNA leaves this call unchecked. This CDR3 is 17 amino acids long.

V gene TRBV12-3 or TRBV12-4 combines with J gene TRBJ1-5; the D call of TRBD1 rests on TCRdb alone, since no DNA is present to check it. This CDR3 contains 17 residues. CDR3 protein: CASSFRPGQGGNQPQHF.

This chain uses TRBV24-1 with TRBJ2-5; the D call from TCRdb, TRBD1, cannot be confirmed without DNA. The CDR3 runs to 12 residues. Germline V gene data show CDR1 as KGHDR and CDR2 as SFDVKD. The CDR3 sequence: CATGQGTETQYF.

The chain joins TRBV6-6 to TRBJ2-7. This CDR3 contains 11 residues. Germline CDR1 and CDR2: MNHNY and SVGAGI (reference sequence). The CDR3 here is CASGEFYEQYF.

J is TRBJ2-3 and V is TRBV29-1; the D gene TCRdb calls, TRBD2, cannot be checked with no DNA. Per germline, CDR1 SQVTM and CDR2 ANQGSEA. CDR3 length: 14 amino acids. The CDR3 protein is CSVEASGIGDTQYF.